This TCR beta chain came from a study of T cells in Graves' hyperthyroidism and ophthalmopathy. Graves' hyperthyroidism qualified as stable when ophthalmopathy did not progress within 18 months. Germline CDR1 MNHEY, CDR2 SMNVEV (reference sequence). The CDR3 is made up of 19 amino acids. V was pared by 3 bases and J by 1 base, with 17 bases of the junction left unmatched. Amplified TCR beta CDR3 regions came from RNA transcripts. The study used the HTBI primer set for a first-round RT-PCR of the TCR CDR3. Using its own MiXCR run on the multiplex PCR reads, TCRdb lists one record per CDR3 protein. The sample shows 300,000 or so distinct CDR3 sequences, 21% of them seen only once.

The V call is TRBV27, the J call TRBJ2-7; 8 nucleotides line up with TRBD1. This receptor was obtained from a woman in her forties or fifties with Graves' hyperthyroidism. The sample consisted of blood. Here the CDR3 DNA reads TGTGCCAGCAGTTTTTGGCGGGCGACCGGGACAGGAATATCCTACGAGCAGTACTTC. Translation gives CASSFWRATGTGISYEQYF.